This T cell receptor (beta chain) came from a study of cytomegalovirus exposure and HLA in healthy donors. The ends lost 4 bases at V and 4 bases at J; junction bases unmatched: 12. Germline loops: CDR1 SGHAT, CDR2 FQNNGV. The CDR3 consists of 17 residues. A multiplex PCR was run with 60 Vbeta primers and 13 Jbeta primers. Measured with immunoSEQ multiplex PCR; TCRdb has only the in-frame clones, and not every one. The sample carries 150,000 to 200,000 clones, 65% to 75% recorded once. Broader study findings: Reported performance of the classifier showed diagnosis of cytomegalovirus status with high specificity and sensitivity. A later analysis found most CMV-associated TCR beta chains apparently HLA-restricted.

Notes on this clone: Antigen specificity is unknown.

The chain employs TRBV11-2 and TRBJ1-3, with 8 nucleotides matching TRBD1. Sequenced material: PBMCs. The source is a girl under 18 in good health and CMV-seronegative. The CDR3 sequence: CASSSELGRGPGNTIYF. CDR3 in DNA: TGTGCCAGCAGCTCCGAACTTGGCAGGGGGCCAGGAAACACCATATATTTT.